The clone carrying this T cell receptor (beta chain) was seen only a few times. Its cognate antigen is unknown. This sample stems from a study of blood T cells in healthy people across ages. General study findings and limits: With unsorted PBMCs, a conclusive comparison of naive versus antigen-experienced cells was not possible. Roughly linear declines in TCR beta diversity per million T cells occurred with age.

A second roughly 6 to 11 cycle PCR used barcoded and J-beta primers. TCRdb reprocessed the 5' RACE reads via MiXCR and lists one record per CDR3 protein. The table lists 1,500,000 or so distinct CDR3 sequences, 35% to 45% of them singletons. The sequence derives from a young woman in good health. What was sequenced was blood.

The chain's CDR3 is CASSLSTTEAFF. CDR3 sequence (DNA): TGTGCCAGCAGCTTATCTACCACTGAAGCTTTCTTT. The chain carries TRBV7-2 and TRBJ1-1; D ambiguous. This CDR3 contains 12 residues. V was pared by 2 bases and J by 4 bases, with 5 bases between. CDR1 is SGHTA and CDR2 is FQGNSA in the germline V gene.